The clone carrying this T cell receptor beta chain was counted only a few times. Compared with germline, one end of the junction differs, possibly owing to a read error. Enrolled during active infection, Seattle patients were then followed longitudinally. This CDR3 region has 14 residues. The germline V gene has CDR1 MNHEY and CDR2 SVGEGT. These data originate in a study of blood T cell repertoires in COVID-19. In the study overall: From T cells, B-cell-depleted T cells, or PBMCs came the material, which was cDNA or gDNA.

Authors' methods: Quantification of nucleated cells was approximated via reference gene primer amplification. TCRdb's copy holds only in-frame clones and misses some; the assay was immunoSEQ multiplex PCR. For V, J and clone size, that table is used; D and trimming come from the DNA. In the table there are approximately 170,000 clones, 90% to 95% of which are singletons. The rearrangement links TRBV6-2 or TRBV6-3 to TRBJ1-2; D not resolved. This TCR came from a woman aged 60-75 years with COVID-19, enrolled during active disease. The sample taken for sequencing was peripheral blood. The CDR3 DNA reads TGTGCCAGCAGTTACCATAACCGGCCTGTGAAACAGCTCTTC. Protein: CASSYHNRPVKQLF.